The present TCR beta chain was sequenced within a study of blood T cells in healthy people across ages (dated by TCRdb to the mid-2010s). Background for the entire study: Template switching captured roughly one uniquely barcoded TCR beta cDNA molecule per two T cells in model experiments. Donors were grouped into four age groups: young (average roughly 16 years), middle-aged (about 40), aged (around 60) and long-lived (82). Donors of different ages were randomly distributed across sequencing lanes to avoid experimental bias. For two donors (one aged 18 to 30 and one aged 80 or older), the study analyzed two additional independent replicas of 1 million unique cDNA reads from the same blood draw. The study measured age-related changes in TCR beta repertoire diversity using deep sequencing normalized with unique cDNA molecular identifiers.

Systemically healthy Caucasian individuals from Russia, 35 to 50 in total and aged about 6 to 90 years, were included as donors. Ten milliliters of peripheral blood were drawn from each donor into EDTA-treated Vacutainer tubes. Ficoll-Paque density-gradient centrifugation was used to isolate PBMCs, with at least 7 million per sample. Total RNA was extracted from PBMCs with Trizol reagent, with at least 6 micrograms obtained per sample. The percentages of naive CD45RAhigh/CD27high T cells were determined by flow cytometry on a PBMC aliquot from every donor. Libraries were constructed by 5' RACE. Data came from an Illumina HiSeq 2500. A second PCR of 7 to 11 cycles was performed with a sample-barcoded 5' primer and a J-beta primer mix. Each TCR beta cDNA molecule received a unique molecular identifier from a template-switch 5' adaptor carrying 12 random nucleotides. At least 3 million CDR3-containing paired-end reads were obtained from each sample. First-strand cDNA was synthesized from all RNA with the Mint cDNA synthesis kit, primed by a TRBC-specific oligonucleotide. Following uracil-DNA glycosylase treatment, all cDNA underwent a first 18-cycle PCR with the universal primers M1SS and BC2_uni_R. The original methods were these. For normalization, 1 million high-quality reads were randomly selected from each sample, with every read carrying a distinct molecular identifier. Instead of being binned into consensus sequences, reads that shared molecular identifiers were thrown out. MiTCR, run with a Q25 quality threshold and the strictest error-elimination algorithm, handled CDR3 identification, clonotype clustering and error correction. A nonparametric unseen species model with Euler transformation was used to estimate a lower bound on total TCR beta diversity. The public reads were run again by TCRdb, first through fastp at Q25 and then through MiXCR, and only productive beta chains were kept. Each CDR3 protein gets just one entry, which takes the most common genes and DNA from the rows behind it. TCRdb's processing, not the authors' own work, is the source of the V and J calls. Counted in this sample were about 800,000 distinct CDR3 sequences; roughly 60% of them appeared once. Roughly 22% of the sample lies in the top ten.

Notes on this clonotype: Its antigen specificity is not known. Base qualities are not at hand, and no much larger clone is one base apart.

Beyond this particular receptor, the publication reports: Because the CMV infection status of the donors was unknown, age-related changes in expanded clonotypes may potentially have been confounded. Observed TCR beta diversity per million T cells fell roughly linearly with age, and a significant reduction was already apparent by age about 43. Compared with the aged group, the long-lived group had more naive CD4+ T cells, fewer expanded clones and increased TCR diversity, a pattern suggesting age selection. Because profiling used bulk unsorted PBMCs, naive and antigen-experienced compartments could not be compared conclusively. Observed TCR beta diversity correlated strongly with the percentage of naive T cells measured by flow cytometry. Estimates of total diversity based on one million sequenced T cells were considered lower bounds and underestimates.

This clonotype originated in a man aged 25-45 years in good health. What was sequenced was blood.

Here is the DNA: TGTGCCAGCATTGATATGGGCACTGAAGCTTTCTTT. This gives the protein CASIDMGTEAFF. This sequence uses TRBV5-6 and TRBJ1-1; the D gene cannot be resolved reliably. V was cut back by 6 bases and J by 4 bases, leaving a gap of 10 bases between them. The germline V gene sets CDR1 to SGHDT and CDR2 to YYEEEE. The CDR3 measures 12 amino acids from cysteine to phenylalanine. The only DNA kept is the CDR3, 36 bases in frame from the first base.